These 20 T cell receptor beta chains share one sample of origin, sequenced in a study of blood T cell repertoires in COVID-19. Sequencing was performed with immunoSEQ multiplex PCR; in TCRdb, only in-frame clones are kept and a portion is missing. The sample has about 100,000 clones, 80% to 90% seen once. Sequencing was carried out using peripheral blood. The receptors were gathered from a human donor in a cohort sampled during active COVID-19.

The V gene is TRBV5-1, the J gene TRBJ2-1, with 12 bases identical to TRBD2. The CDR3 spans 19 residues. Germline V CDR1 and CDR2: SGHRS, YFSETQ. V lost 4 bases to trimming and J lost 0 bases; unmatched junction nucleotides: 11. CDR3 protein: CASSTGLAGFQSSYNEQFF. The CDR3 bases are TGCGCCAGCAGCACGGGACTAGCGGGCTTTCAGAGCTCCTACAATGAGCAGTTCTTC.

The V call is TRBV30, the J call TRBJ2-6, with TRBD1 matching over 7 bases. The CDR3 runs to 17 residues. In germline, CDR1 is GTSNPN, CDR2 SVGIG (reference sequence). V shed 4 bases and J 0 bases; nucleotides not matched to a gene: 9. CDR3 amino acids: CAWTRDRAPSGANVLTF. CDR3 sequence (DNA): TGTGCCTGGACCCGGGACAGAGCTCCCTCTGGGGCCAACGTCCTGACTTTC.

This chain uses TRBV9 with TRBJ2-3; D is possibly TRBD2 (5 bases). Germline lookup yields CDR1 SGDLS and CDR2 YYNGEE. There are 14 residues in the CDR3. Between the trimmed V and J ends, which lost 0 bases and 4 bases, there was a span of 9 bases. CDR3 region: CASSVVGSSDTQYF. The CDR3 nucleotides are TGTGCCAGCAGCGTAGTAGGGAGTTCAGATACGCAGTATTTT.

The chain joins TRBV4-2 to TRBJ2-3; the D gene is possibly TRBD2 (6 bases). Germline values: CDR1 LGHNA, CDR2 YNFKEQ. V was clipped by 3 bases and J by 4 bases, with 11 bases between them. The CDR3 has 14 residues. CDR3 protein: CASSQRDFPDTQYF. The CDR3 nucleotides are TGTGCCAGCAGCCAGCGGGACTTTCCAGATACGCAGTATTTT.

The V gene is TRBV2, the J gene TRBJ2-5, with 12 bases matching TRBD2. Germline V gene data show CDR1 as SNHLY and CDR2 as FYNNEI. Losses at the gene ends were 8 bases for V and 1 base for J; bases not matched to a gene: 5. The CDR3 sequence is 15 residues long. CDR3 protein: CASLRTSGAQETQYF. The CDR3 bases are TGTGCCAGCCTCCGGACTAGCGGGGCCCAAGAGACCCAGTACTTC.

This chain connects TRBV6-5 to TRBJ1-2; possible D gene TRBD1, 6 bases. Trimming cost V 6 bases and J 3 bases, with 17 bases left between them. Per the germline V gene, CDR1 is MNHEY and CDR2 is SVGAGI. CDR3 size: 15 residues. The CDR3: CASSAGTNKDYGYTF. CDR3 in DNA: TGTGCCAGCAGCGCCGGGACAAATAAGGACTATGGCTACACCTTC.

CDR3 protein: CASSFLVGQATSYEQYF. CDR3 coding DNA: TGCGCCAGCAGCTTTTTAGTTGGACAGGCGACCTCCTACGAGCAGTACTTC. The chain combines TRBV5-1 with TRBJ2-7; 7 bases fit TRBD1. The CDR3 runs to 17 residues. The germline CDR1 and CDR2 sequences are SGHRS and YFSETQ. V lost 2 bases, J lost 0 bases, and 11 bases stayed unmatched.

The rearrangement joins TRBV6-5 to TRBJ1-4; TRBD1 aligns across 8 bases. The J segment lost 0 bases and the V segment lost 6 bases, leaving 0 bases of the junction unmatched. The CDR3 runs to 14 residues. From germline, CDR1 is MNHEY and CDR2 SVGAGI. The CDR3, as DNA: TGTGCCAGCAGACAGGGGGCAACTAATGAAAAACTGTTTTTT. Amino acids: CASRQGATNEKLFF.

Only one count was recorded for this clone. The rearrangement uses TRBV12-3 or TRBV12-4 and TRBJ1-1; 10 bases map to TRBD1. This CDR3 is built from 13 residues. J lost 10 bases, V lost 7 bases, and 9 bases had no gene match. The CDR3 loop is CASTYSRTGGAFF. The CDR3 DNA sequence: TGTGCCAGCACTTACTCCCGGACAGGGGGAGCTTTCTTT.

The chain carries TRBV7-3 and TRBJ2-2, with D possibly TRBD1 on 6 matching bases. From germline, CDR1 is SGHTA and CDR2 FQGTGA. This CDR3 is 15 amino acids long. V gave up 5 bases and J gave up 1 base, with 11 bases separating them. For the CDR3, the DNA is TGTGCCAGCAGCAAGGACAGCCGGAACACCGGGGAGCTGTTTTTT. As protein: CASSKDSRNTGELFF.

The rearrangement uses TRBV10-3 and TRBJ2-1, with no clear D. CDR3 length equals 14 residues. CDR1 is ENHRY, CDR2 SYGVKD, per germline. V lost 10 bases to trimming and J lost 0 bases, with 13 bases between them. The CDR3 DNA follows: TGTGCCACTGGGCTCCTGACCTCCTACAATGAGCAGTTCTTC. Encoded protein: CATGLLTSYNEQFF.

The V gene is TRBV5-1, the J gene TRBJ1-4; 10 bases are shared with TRBD1. CDR1 is SGHRS and CDR2 is YFSETQ in the germline V gene. CDR3 size: 18 residues. V lost 0 bases to trimming and J lost 8 bases; unmatched junction nucleotides: 13. DNA for the CDR3: TGCGCCAGCAGCTTGGCTGTAGTTTGGGACAGGGGCTTCGAAAAACTGTTTTTT. This sequence encodes CASSLAVVWDRGFEKLFF. Full variable domain (missing parts from reference TRBV5-1 and TRBJ1-4): KAGVTQTPRYLIKTRGQQVTLSCSPISGHRSVSWYQQTPGQGLQFLFEYFSETQRNKGNFPGRFSGRQFSNSRSEMNVSTLELGDSALYLCASSLAVVWDRGFEKLFFGSGTQLSVL.

The chain employs TRBV12-3 or TRBV12-4 and TRBJ2-7; no definite D call. The V gene lost 2 bases and the J gene lost 2 bases, with 7 bases spanning the gap. CDR3 length equals 13 residues. CDR3 nucleotide sequence: TGTGCCAGCAGTTTAACAGCCCCCTACGAGCAGTACTTC. This gives the protein CASSLTAPYEQYF.

The rearrangement uses TRBV6-2 or TRBV6-3 and TRBJ1-2; TRBD1 aligns across 7 bases. The germline V gene encodes CDR1 MNHEY and CDR2 SVGEGT. V was clipped by 5 bases and J by 4 bases; unmatched bases: 1. The CDR3 loop spans 12 amino acids. The CDR3 loop reads CASSPGGYGYTF. CDR3 DNA sequence: TGTGCCAGCAGTCCAGGGGGCTATGGCTACACCTTC.

V and J are TRBV2 and TRBJ2-7; D may be TRBD1 (6 bases). Trimming took off 6 bases at V and 5 bases at J, with 11 bases between the two ends. The CDR3 sequence is 12 residues long. Germline V gives CDR1 SNHLY, CDR2 FYNNEI. The CDR3 reads CASSHRVNEQYF. CDR3 DNA: TGTGCCAGCAGCCACAGGGTCAACGAGCAGTACTTC.

As DNA, the CDR3 is TGTGCCAGCAGCTTAGGGGCGACAGTAACTCAAGAGACCCAGTACTTC. Translated, it gives CASSLGATVTQETQYF. The V and J genes are TRBV7-2 and TRBJ2-5, with a possible D match to TRBD1 (5 bases). The ends were cut back, 1 base at V and 2 bases at J, with 14 bases in the middle. The CDR3 spans 16 residues. Germline V gives CDR1 SGHTA, CDR2 FQGNSA.

In nucleotides, the CDR3 is TGTGCCAGCAGCTTTGGCGGTCCTAGCTCTGGAAACACCATATATTTT. Amino acid sequence: CASSFGGPSSGNTIYF. The gene calls are TRBV11-2 and TRBJ1-3; D gene uncertain. Germline CDR1 SGHAT, CDR2 FQNNGV. V was cut by 3 bases and J by 0 bases, with 12 bases left in between. The CDR3 totals 16 residues.

This clone was found a few times. The chain has TRBV2 and TRBJ2-4, with 8 bases aligning to TRBD1. CDR3 length: 17 amino acids. With 3 bases clipped from V and 4 bases from J, the junction kept 11 bases outside the gene matches. The germline gives CDR1 SNHLY, CDR2 FYNNEI. The chain's CDR3 is CASSDRFPGQGKNIQYF. The CDR3 DNA follows: TGTGCCAGCAGTGACCGCTTTCCTGGACAGGGAAAAAACATTCAGTACTTC.

The chain is built from TRBV11-2 and TRBJ2-2; D is possibly TRBD2 (6 bases). Germline CDR1 and CDR2: SGHAT and FQNNGV. Deletions cut 8 bases from V and 1 base from J, with 17 bases between. CDR3 length equals 16 residues. CDR3 sequence: CASYYGPAGNTGELFF. As DNA, the CDR3 is TGTGCCAGCTACTACGGGCCAGCGGGGAACACCGGGGAGCTGTTTTTT.

The V call is TRBV6-2 or TRBV6-3, the J call TRBJ2-7; TRBD2 agrees at 7 bases. This CDR3 has 16 residues. V shed 0 bases, J shed 2 bases, and the junction held 7 bases outside the gene matches. Germline lookup yields CDR1 MNHEY and CDR2 SVGEGT. This chain's CDR3 is CASSYSTVAGAYEQYF. The DNA for the CDR3 is TGTGCCAGCAGTTACTCGACAGTGGCGGGAGCCTACGAGCAGTACTTC.